A selection of T cell receptor beta chains follows, all from one sample in a study of T cell responses to AZD1222 COVID-19 vaccine. Here immunoSEQ multiplex PCR was the method, and the copy in TCRdb shows in-frame clones only, minus some. The sample has roughly 180,000 clones, approximately 94% seen once; the top ten hold 7.5% to 10%. Sequencing used peripheral blood, obtained on day 0 of AZD1222 vaccination. The receptors come from an adult in good health. CDR3s include the opening cysteine and the closing phenylalanine or tryptophan. A D gene is named only where the DNA matches it firmly. Clone sizes are given selectively: once, few, many, or a class where the clone is expanded.

d_gene,j_gene,abundance,v_gene,CDR3aa
.,TRBJ1-4,.,TRBV27,CASSAYGDANEKLFF
.,TRBJ1-5,.,TRBV28,CASSLVQGRGNQPQHF
.,TRBJ1-5,once,TRBV6-6,CASSRYTGNQPQHF
.,TRBJ1-6,.,TRBV28,CASSPIVWFSGRRDSPLHF
.,TRBJ2-3,.,TRBV6-1,CASSEMRVSTDTQYF
.,TRBJ1-2,.,TRBV25-1,CASSVGTSMNYTF
TRBD1,TRBJ2-3,.,TRBV6-5,CASRGQAPLNTQYF
.,TRBJ2-7,.,TRBV2,CASRERTTTSEYF
TRBD2,TRBJ2-7,once,TRBV6-5,CASKLAGEGEQYF
.,TRBJ1-2,.,TRBV24-1,CATTASDIGGYTF
.,TRBJ1-2,.,TRBV27,CASSLSAPLYGYTF
.,TRBJ1-2,.,TRBV5-4,CASSRDPGDGYTF
.,TRBJ2-3,.,TRBV19,CASKTAGGPTDTQYF
TRBD1,TRBJ2-7,.,TRBV30,CAWSEIGTGLVAGQYF
.,TRBJ1-2,.,TRBV28,CASSPRGANYGYTF
.,TRBJ1-1,.,TRBV12-3/TRBV12-4,CASTIGGPEAFF
.,TRBJ2-2,.,TRBV5-1,CASSLTGAGRGTGELFF
TRBD1,TRBJ1-5,.,TRBV4-3,CASSQGTVSNQPQHF
TRBD2,TRBJ2-7,.,TRBV5-1,CASSPKGPGLAGGEQYF
TRBD2,TRBJ2-7,.,TRBV4-2,CASSPATGLVKREQYF
.,TRBJ1-2,.,TRBV5-1,CASSLDLGDYGYTF
.,TRBJ2-3,.,TRBV27,CASSFRAPTGEGDTDTQYF